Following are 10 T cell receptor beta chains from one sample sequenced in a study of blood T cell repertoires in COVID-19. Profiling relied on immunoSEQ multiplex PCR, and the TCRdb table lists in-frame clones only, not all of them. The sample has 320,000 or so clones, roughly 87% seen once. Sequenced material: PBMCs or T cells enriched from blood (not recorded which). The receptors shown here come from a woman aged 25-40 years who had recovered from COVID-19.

CDR3 sequence reads: CASRKGGSGNTIYF. CDR3 coding DNA: TGTGCCAGCAGAAAAGGGGGCTCTGGAAACACCATATATTTT. The chain employs TRBV28 and TRBJ1-3, with D possibly TRBD1 on 6 matching bases. CDR1 is MDHEN, CDR2 SYDVKM, per germline. The CDR3 has 14 amino acids. V shed 6 bases and J shed 0 bases, with 9 bases lying between them.

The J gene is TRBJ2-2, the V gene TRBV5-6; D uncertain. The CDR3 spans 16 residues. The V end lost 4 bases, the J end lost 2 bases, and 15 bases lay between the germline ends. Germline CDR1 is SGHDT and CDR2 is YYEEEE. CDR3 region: CASSPNLRTNTGELFF. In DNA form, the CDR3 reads TGTGCCAGCAGCCCTAATCTAAGAACTAACACCGGGGAGCTGTTTTTT. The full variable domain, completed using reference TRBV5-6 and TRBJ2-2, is DAGVTQSPTHLIKTRGQQVTLRCSPKSGHDTVSWYQQALGQGPQFIFQYYEEEERQRGNFPDRFSGHQFPNYSSELNVNALLLGDSALYLCASSPNLRTNTGELFFGEGSRLTVL.

CDR3 loop: CASSNLLTANTEAFF. The CDR3 DNA sequence: TGTGCCAGTAGCAACCTCCTCACAGCGAACACTGAAGCTTTCTTT. V gene TRBV19 combines with J gene TRBJ1-1; no firm D call. The CDR3 covers 15 residues. Trimming removed 6 bases at V and 1 base at J, with 15 bases between. CDR1 is LNHDA, CDR2 SQIVND, per germline (reference sequence).

The DNA of the CDR3 is TGTGCCAGCAGTTTTCCCGGGACAGGCTGGTATTTT. It encodes CASSFPGTGWYF. The chain recombines TRBV6-2 or TRBV6-3 with TRBJ2-3; 8 nucleotides align to TRBD1. Germline V gives CDR1 MNHEY, CDR2 SVGEGT. CDR3 size: 12 residues. V trimming: 4 bases; J trimming: 14 bases; junction bases outside the gene matches: 8.

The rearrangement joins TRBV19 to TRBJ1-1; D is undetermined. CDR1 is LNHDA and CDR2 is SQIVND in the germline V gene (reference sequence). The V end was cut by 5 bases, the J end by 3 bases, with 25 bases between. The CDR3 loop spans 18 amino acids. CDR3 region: CASSRRPSSVGVHTEAFF. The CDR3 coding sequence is TGTGCCAGTAGTCGTCGTCCTAGTAGTGTGGGAGTCCACACTGAAGCTTTCTTT.

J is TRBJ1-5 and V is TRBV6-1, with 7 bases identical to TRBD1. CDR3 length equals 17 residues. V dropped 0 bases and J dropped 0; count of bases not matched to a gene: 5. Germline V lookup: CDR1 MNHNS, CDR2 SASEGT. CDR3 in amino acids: CASSEAGTALSNQPQHF. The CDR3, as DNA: TGTGCCAGCAGTGAAGCCGGGACAGCCCTTAGCAATCAGCCCCAGCATTTT.

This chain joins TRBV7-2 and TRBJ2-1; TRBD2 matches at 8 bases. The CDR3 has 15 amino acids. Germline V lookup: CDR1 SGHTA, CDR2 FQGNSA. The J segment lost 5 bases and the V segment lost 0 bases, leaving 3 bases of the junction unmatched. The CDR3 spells CASSLAGGVHNEQFF. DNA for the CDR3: TGTGCCAGCAGCTTAGCCGGGGGGGTTCACAATGAGCAGTTCTTC. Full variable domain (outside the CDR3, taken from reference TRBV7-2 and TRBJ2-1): GAGVSQSPSNKVTEKGKDVELRCDPISGHTALYWYRQSLGQGLEFLIYFQGNSAPDKSGLPSDRFSAERTGGSVSTLTIQRTQQEDSAVYLCASSLAGGVHNEQFFGPGTRLTVL.

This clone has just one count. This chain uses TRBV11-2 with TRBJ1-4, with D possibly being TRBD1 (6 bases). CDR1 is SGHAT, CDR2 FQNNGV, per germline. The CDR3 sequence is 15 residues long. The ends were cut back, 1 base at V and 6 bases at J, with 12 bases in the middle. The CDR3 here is CASSLVGTLDEKLFF. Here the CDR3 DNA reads TGTGCCAGCAGCTTAGTGGGGACACTTGATGAAAAACTGTTTTTT.

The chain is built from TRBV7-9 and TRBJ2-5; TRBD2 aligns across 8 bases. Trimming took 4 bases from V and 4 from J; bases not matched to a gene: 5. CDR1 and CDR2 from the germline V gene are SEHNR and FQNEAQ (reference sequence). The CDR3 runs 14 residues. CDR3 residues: CASSSPLAGETQYF. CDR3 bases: TGTGCCAGCAGCTCCCCCCTAGCGGGAGAGACCCAGTACTTC. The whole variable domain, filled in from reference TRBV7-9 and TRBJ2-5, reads DTGVSQNPRHKITKRGQNVTFRCDPISEHNRLYWYRQTLGQGPEFLTYFQNEAQLEKSRLLSDRFSAERPKGSFSTLEIQRTEQGDSAMYLCASSSPLAGETQYFGPGTRLLVL.

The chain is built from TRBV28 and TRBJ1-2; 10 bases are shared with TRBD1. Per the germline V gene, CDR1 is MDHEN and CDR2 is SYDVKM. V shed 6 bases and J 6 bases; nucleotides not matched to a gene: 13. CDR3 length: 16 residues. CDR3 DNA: TGTGCCAGCAGCAATCTCCTATATGGGACAGGGGATGGCTACACCTTC. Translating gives CASSNLLYGTGDGYTF.